This T cell receptor beta chain comes out of a study of control samples from healthy donors and cancer patients. Sequenced by immunoSEQ multiplex PCR; TCRdb stores in-frame clones only, minus some. The repertoire holds about 160,000 clones, with roughly 95% as singletons. Germline CDR1 is SGDLS and CDR2 is YYNGEE. After removal of 0 bases from V and 6 bases from J, the junction contained 13 bases not matched to a gene. CDR3 length: 17 residues. The sample comprised blood. The gene calls are TRBV9 and TRBJ1-2, with 8 bases identical to TRBD1. This clonotype originated in a woman aged 60-75 years in good health. CDR3 nucleotide sequence: TGTGCCAGCAGCGTAGTCCTCGCTTGGGACAGGTACGATGGCTACACCTTC. Encoded protein: CASSVVLAWDRYDGYTF.